These T cell receptor beta chains were read from a single sample in a study of cytomegalovirus exposure and HLA in healthy donors. The method was immunoSEQ multiplex PCR; TCRdb's version includes in-frame clones alone and lacks a portion of them. The sample holds 150,000 or so clones, nearly 80% seen once. The sequencing sample was made of PBMCs. These receptor sequences come from a middle-aged woman in good health and CMV-seronegative. The CDR3 runs from the conserved cysteine through the conserved F or W. The order of the fields is V gene, D gene, clone size, J gene, CDR3 protein, CDR3 DNA. D genes are given only for firm matches. Clone sizes are given selectively: once, few, many, or a class where the clone is expanded.

>TRBV5-1|TRBD2|.|TRBJ2-7
CASSLGGLAPYEQYF
TGCGCCAGCAGCCTGGGGGGACTAGCTCCCTATGAGCAGTACTTC
>TRBV2|.|few|TRBJ2-5
CASRRQAETQYF
TGTGCCAGCAGGCGACAGGCTGAGACCCAGTACTTC
>TRBV4-1|TRBD1|.|TRBJ2-3
CASSQHSTGGSTDTQYF
TGCGCCAGCAGCCAGCATTCGACAGGGGGAAGCACAGATACGCAGTATTTT
>TRBV7-2|.|.|TRBJ2-1
CASSFGSQNNEQFF
TGTGCCAGCAGCTTCGGGAGCCAAAACAATGAGCAGTTCTTC
>TRBV5-1|.|.|TRBJ1-3
CASSLSGDSGNTIYF
TGCGCCAGCAGCTTATCCGGGGATAGTGGAAACACCATATATTTT
>TRBV27|.|.|TRBJ2-3
CATSLELSSTDTQYF
TGTGCCACCTCCCTTGAATTGAGTAGCACAGATACGCAGTATTTT
>TRBV18|.|.|TRBJ2-3
CASSQFYLSDTQYF
TGTGCCAGCTCACAGTTCTATTTGTCAGATACGCAGTATTTT
>TRBV6-6|TRBD2|.|TRBJ2-1
CASSPSGSSYNEQFF
TGTGCCAGCAGCCCTAGCGGAAGCTCCTACAATGAGCAGTTCTTC
>TRBV27|TRBD1|.|TRBJ2-5
CASSFFVGQDQETQYF
TGTGCCAGCAGTTTTTTTGTCGGACAGGACCAAGAGACCCAGTACTTC
>TRBV15|.|.|TRBJ2-7
CATSRENRDYEQYF
TGTGCCACCAGCAGAGAGAACAGGGACTACGAGCAGTACTTC
>TRBV7-2|.|.|TRBJ2-3
CASSLGGTSTDTQYF
TGTGCCAGCAGCCTAGGGGGGACTAGCACAGATACGCAGTATTTT
>TRBV5-1|.|.|TRBJ2-7
CASSLHSQYEQYF
TGCGCCAGCAGCTTGCACAGCCAATACGAGCAGTACTTC